This TCR beta chain was observed in a study of regulatory T cells in long-lasting Graves disease. Study-level results: Persistent patients shared more public clonotypes (2,741) than new patients (more than 900). A reduction in accuracy may have resulted from the small sample size. Persistent disease preferred TRBV28, TRBJ1-2 and TRBJ2-5; new disease, TRBV20-1 and TRBJ2-1.

Notes on this clonotype: What it recognizes is unknown.

Time point noted: newly diagnosed GD, antithyroid drugs for less than 3 months. PBMC-extracted RNA yielded the TCR library. Germline V CDR1 and CDR2: LNHDA, SQIVND (reference sequence). Germline trimming cut 6 bases from V and 11 bases from J; bases unmatched to any gene: 9. CDR3 length equals 14 residues. Assembly of TCR beta libraries relied on iRepertoire HTBI primers together with Arm-PCR of CDR3 regions. TCRdb reprocessed the multiplex PCR reads via MiXCR and lists one record per CDR3 protein. The sample carries 620,000 or so distinct CDR3 sequences, around 15% recorded once. A further study also used this sample, focusing on T cells in Graves' hyperthyroidism and ophthalmopathy.

J is TRBJ1-6 and V is TRBV19; 8 bases are a match to TRBD1. This TCR was sampled from a woman in her 30s with Graves disease. Sequenced here: peripheral blood mononuclear cells (PBMCs), sampled at new diagnosis, from a patient treated with antithyroid drugs. The CDR3 nucleotides read TGTGCCAGTAGGTTGACAGGGGTCGGGGCACCCCTCCACTTT. Protein product: CASRLTGVGAPLHF.